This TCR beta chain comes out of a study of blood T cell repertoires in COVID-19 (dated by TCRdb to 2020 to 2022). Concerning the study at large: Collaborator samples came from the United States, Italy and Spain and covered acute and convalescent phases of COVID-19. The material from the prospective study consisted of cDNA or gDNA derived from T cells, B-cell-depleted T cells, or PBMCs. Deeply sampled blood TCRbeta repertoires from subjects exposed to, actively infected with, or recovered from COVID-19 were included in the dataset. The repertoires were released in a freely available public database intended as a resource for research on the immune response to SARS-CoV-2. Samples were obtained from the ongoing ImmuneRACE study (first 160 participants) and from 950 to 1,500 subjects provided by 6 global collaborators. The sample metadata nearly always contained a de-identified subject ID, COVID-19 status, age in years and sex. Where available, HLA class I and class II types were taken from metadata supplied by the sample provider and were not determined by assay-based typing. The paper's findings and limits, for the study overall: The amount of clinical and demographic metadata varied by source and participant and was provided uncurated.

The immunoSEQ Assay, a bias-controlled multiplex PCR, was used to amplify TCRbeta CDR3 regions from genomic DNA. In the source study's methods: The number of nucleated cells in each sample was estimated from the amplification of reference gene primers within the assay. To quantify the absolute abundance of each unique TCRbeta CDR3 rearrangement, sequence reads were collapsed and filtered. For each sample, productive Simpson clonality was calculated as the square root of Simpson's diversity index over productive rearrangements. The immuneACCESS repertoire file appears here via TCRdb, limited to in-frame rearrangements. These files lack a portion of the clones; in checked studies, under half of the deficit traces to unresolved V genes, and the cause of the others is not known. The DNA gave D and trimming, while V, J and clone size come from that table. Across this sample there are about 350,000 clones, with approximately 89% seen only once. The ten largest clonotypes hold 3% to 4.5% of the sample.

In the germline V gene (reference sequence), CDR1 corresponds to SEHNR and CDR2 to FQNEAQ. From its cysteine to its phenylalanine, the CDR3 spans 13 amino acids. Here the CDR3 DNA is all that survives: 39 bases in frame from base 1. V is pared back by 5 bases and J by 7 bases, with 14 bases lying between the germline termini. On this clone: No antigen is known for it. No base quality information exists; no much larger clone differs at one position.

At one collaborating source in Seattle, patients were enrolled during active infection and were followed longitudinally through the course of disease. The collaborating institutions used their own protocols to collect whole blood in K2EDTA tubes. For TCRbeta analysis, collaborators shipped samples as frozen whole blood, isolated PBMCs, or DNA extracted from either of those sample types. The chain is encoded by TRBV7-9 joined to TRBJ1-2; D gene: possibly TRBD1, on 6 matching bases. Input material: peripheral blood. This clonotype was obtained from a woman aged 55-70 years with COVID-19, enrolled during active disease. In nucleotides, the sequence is TGTGCCAGCAGCACGGGGGGGGCCGGTGGCTACACCTTC. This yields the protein CASSTGGAGGYTF. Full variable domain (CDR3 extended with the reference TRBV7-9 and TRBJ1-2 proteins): DTGVSQNPRHKITKRGQNVTFRCDPISEHNRLYWYRQTLGQGPEFLTYFQNEAQLEKSRLLSDRFSAERPKGSFSTLEIQRTEQGDSAMYLCASSTGGAGGYTFGSGTRLTVV.